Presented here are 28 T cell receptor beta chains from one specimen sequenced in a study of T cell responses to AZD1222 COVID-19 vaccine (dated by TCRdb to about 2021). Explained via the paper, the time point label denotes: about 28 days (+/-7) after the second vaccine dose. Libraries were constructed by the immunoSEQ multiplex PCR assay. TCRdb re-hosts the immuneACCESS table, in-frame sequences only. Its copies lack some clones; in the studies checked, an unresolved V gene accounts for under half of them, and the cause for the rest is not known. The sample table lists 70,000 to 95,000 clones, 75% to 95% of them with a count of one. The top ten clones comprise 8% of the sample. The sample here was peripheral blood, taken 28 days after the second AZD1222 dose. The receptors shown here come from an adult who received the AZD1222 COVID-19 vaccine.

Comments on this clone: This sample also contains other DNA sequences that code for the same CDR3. CDR3 amino acids: CASSLAWGRGQPQHF. CDR3 nucleotides: TGTGCCAGCAGCTTAGCGTGGGGGCGCGGACAGCCCCAGCATTTT. J is TRBJ1-5 and V is TRBV7-2; D is perhaps TRBD1 (6 bases). Trimming removed 0 bases from V and 7 bases from J, with 13 bases in between. Germline CDR1 reads SGHTA; CDR2 reads FQGNSA. The CDR3 covers 15 residues.

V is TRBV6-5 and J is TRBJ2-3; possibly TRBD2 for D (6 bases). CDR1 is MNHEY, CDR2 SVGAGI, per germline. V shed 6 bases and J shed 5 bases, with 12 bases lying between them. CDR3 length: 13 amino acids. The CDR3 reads CASRLTSRDTQYF. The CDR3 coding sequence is TGTGCCAGCAGGTTGACTAGTAGAGATACGCAGTATTTT.

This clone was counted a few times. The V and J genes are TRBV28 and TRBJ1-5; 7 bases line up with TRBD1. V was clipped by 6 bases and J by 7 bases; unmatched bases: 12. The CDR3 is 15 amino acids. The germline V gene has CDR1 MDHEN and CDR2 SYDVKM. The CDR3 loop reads CASSPPGRGDQPQHF. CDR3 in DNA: TGTGCCAGCAGCCCACCTGGCAGGGGGGACCAGCCCCAGCATTTT.

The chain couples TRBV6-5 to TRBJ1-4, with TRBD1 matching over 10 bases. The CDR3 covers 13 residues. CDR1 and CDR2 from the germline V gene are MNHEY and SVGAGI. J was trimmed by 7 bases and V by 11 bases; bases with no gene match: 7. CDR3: CAARTGGREKLFF. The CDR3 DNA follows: TGTGCCGCCCGGACAGGGGGTCGTGAAAAACTGTTTTTT.

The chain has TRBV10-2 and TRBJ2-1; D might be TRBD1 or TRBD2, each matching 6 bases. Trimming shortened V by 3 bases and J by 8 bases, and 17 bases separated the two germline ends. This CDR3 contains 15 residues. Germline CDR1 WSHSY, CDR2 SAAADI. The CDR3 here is CASSEGGRGWDEQFF. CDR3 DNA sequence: TGCGCCAGCAGTGAAGGGGGGAGAGGTTGGGATGAGCAGTTCTTC.

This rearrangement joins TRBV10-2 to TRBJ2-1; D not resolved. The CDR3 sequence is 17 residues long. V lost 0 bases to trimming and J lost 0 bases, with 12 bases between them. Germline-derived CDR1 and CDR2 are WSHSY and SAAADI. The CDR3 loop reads CASSESSGPISYNEQFF. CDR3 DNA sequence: TGCGCCAGCAGTGAGTCGTCCGGACCGATCTCCTACAATGAGCAGTTCTTC.

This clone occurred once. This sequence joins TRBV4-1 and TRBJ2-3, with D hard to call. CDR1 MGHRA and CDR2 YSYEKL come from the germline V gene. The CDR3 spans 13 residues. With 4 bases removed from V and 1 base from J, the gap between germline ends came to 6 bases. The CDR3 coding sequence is TGCGCCAGCAGCCCCCCTGGCACAGATACGCAGTATTTT. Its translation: CASSPPGTDTQYF.

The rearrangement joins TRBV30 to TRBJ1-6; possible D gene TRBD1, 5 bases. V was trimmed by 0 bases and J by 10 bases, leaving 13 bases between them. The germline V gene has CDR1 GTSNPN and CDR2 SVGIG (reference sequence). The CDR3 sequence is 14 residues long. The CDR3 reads CAWSVLGPNSPLHF. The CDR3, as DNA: TGTGCCTGGAGTGTACTGGGACCAAACTCACCCCTCCACTTT.

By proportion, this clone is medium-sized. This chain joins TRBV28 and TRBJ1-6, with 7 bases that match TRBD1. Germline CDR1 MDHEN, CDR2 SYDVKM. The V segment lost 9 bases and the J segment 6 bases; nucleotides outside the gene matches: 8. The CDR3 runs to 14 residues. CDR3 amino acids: CASRGQIFNSPLHF. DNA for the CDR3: TGTGCCAGTCGGGGACAGATTTTTAATTCACCCCTCCACTTT.

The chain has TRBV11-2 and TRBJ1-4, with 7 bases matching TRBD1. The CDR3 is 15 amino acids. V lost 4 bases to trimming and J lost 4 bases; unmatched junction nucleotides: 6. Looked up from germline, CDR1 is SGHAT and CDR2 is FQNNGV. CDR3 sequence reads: CASSSYRDSNEKLFF. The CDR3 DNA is TGTGCCAGCAGCTCGTACCGGGACAGTAATGAAAAACTGTTTTTT.

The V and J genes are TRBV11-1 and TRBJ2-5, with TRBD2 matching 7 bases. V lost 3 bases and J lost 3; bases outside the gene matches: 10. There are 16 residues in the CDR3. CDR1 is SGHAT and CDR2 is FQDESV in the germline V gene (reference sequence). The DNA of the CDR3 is TGTGCCAGCAGCTTTAGCCCCAGCGGGATGAAAGAGACCCAGTACTTC. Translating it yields CASSFSPSGMKETQYF.

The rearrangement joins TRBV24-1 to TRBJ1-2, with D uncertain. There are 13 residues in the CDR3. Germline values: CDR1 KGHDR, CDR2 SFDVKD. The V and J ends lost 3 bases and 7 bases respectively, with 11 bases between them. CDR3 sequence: CATSDLGFGGYTF. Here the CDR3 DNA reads TGTGCCACCAGTGATCTGGGGTTCGGTGGCTACACCTTC.

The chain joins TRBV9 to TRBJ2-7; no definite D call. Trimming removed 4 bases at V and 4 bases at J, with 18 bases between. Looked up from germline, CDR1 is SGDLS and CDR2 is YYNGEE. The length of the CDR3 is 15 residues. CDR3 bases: TGTGCCAGCAGCCCGCGCGAGTCCCGGGCGTACGAGCAGTACTTC. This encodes CASSPRESRAYEQYF.

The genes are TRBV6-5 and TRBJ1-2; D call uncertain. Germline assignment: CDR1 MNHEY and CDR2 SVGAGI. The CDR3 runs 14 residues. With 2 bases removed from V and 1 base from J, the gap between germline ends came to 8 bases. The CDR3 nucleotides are TGTGCCAGCAGTTACAAGGATATTAACTATGGCTACACCTTC. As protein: CASSYKDINYGYTF.

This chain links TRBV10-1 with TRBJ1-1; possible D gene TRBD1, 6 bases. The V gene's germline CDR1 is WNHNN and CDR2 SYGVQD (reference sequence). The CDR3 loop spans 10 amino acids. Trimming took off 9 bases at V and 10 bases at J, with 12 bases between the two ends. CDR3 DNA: TGCGCCAGGATAGGGGGGGGAGCTTTCTTT. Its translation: CARIGGGAFF.

The CDR3 protein is CASSEGDLSNQPQHF. The CDR3 region has the DNA TGTGCCAGCAGTGAAGGGGATCTGAGCAATCAGCCCCAGCATTTT. The chain links TRBV6-1 to TRBJ1-5; D not certain. V shed 1 base and J shed 1 base, with 8 bases lying between them. The CDR3 has 15 residues. Germline CDR1 and CDR2: MNHNS and SASEGT.

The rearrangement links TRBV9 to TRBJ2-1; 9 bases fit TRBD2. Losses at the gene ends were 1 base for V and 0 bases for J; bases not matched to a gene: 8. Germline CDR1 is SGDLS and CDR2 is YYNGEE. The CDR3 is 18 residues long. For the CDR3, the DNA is TGTGCCAGCAGCGTATCGGGACTTAGCGGGAGCTCCTACAATGAGCAGTTCTTC. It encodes CASSVSGLSGSSYNEQFF. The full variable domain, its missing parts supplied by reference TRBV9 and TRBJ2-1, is DSGVTQTPKHLITATGQRVTLRCSPRSGDLSVYWYQQSLDQGLQFLIQYYNGEERAKGNILERFSAQQFPDLHSELNLSSLELGDSALYFCASSVSGLSGSSYNEQFFGPGTRLTVL.

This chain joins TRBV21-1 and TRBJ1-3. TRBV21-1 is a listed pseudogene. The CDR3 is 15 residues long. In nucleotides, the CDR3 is TGTGCCAGCAGCAACTCGGGGCAGGTCAGAAACACCATATATTTT. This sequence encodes CASSNSGQVRNTIYF.

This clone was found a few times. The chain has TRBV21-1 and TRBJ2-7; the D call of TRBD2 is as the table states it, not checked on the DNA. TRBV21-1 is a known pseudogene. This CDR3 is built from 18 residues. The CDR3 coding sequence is TGTGCCAGCAGCAAAAAACCTAAAAAACTAGCGGGACTCTACGAGCAGTACTTC. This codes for CASSKKPKKLAGLYEQYF.

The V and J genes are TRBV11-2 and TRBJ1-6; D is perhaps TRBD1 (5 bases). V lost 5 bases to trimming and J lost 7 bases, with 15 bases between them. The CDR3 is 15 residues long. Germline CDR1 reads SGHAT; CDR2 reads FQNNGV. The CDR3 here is CASSVRQFSNSPLHF. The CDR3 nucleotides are TGTGCCAGCAGCGTACGACAGTTTTCAAATTCACCCCTCCACTTT.

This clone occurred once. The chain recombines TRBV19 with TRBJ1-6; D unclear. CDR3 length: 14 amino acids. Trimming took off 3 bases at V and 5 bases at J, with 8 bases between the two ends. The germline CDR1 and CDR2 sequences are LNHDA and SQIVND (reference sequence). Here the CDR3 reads CASSIHRNNSPLHF. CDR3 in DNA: TGTGCCAGTAGTATCCATAGGAATAATTCACCCCTCCACTTT.

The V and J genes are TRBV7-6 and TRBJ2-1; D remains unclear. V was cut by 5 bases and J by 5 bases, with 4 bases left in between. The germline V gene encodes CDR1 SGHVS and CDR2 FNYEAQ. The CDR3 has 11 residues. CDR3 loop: CASSQNNEQFF. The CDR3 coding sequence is TGTGCCAGCAGCCAAAACAATGAGCAGTTCTTC.

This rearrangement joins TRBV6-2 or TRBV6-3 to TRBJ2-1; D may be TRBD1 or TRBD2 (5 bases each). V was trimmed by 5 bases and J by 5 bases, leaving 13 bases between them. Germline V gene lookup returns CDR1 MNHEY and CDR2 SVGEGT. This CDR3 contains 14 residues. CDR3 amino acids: CASSRAGTHNEQFF. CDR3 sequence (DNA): TGTGCCAGCAGTCGAGCCGGGACCCACAATGAGCAGTTCTTC.

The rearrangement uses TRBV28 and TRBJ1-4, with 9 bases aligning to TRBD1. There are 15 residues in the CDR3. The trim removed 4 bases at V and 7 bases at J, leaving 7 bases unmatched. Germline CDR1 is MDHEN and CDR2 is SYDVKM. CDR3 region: CASSYSGTGSEKLFF. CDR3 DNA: TGTGCCAGCAGTTACTCCGGGACAGGGAGTGAAAAACTGTTTTTT.

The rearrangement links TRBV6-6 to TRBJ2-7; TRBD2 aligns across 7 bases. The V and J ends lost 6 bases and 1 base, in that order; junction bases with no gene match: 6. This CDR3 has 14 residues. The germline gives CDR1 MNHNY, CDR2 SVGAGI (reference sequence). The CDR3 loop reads CASRPTSVSYEQYF. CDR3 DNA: TGTGCCAGCAGACCTACTAGCGTTTCCTACGAGCAGTACTTC.

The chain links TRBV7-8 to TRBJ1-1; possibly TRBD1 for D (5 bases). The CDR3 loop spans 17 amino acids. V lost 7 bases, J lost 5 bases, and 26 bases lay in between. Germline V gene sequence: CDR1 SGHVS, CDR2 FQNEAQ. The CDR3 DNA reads TGTGCCAGCATAGAATGGGGGACGGGTACCTTGGGTACTGAAGCTTTCTTT. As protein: CASIEWGTGTLGTEAFF.

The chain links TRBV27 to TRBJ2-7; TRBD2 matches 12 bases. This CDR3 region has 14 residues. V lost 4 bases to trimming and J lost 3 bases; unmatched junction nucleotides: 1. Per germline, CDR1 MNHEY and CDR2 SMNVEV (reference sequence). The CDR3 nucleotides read TGTGCCAGCAGTTGGACTAGCGGGATCTACGAGCAGTACTTC. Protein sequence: CASSWTSGIYEQYF.

CDR3 loop: CASSHRGSYEQYF. In nucleotides, the CDR3 is TGTGCCAGCTCCCACAGGGGCTCCTACGAGCAGTACTTC. The rearrangement links TRBV12-3 or TRBV12-4 to TRBJ2-7, with TRBD1 matching over 7 bases. The V and J ends lost 8 bases and 0 bases, in that order; junction bases with no gene match: 4. CDR3 length equals 13 residues.